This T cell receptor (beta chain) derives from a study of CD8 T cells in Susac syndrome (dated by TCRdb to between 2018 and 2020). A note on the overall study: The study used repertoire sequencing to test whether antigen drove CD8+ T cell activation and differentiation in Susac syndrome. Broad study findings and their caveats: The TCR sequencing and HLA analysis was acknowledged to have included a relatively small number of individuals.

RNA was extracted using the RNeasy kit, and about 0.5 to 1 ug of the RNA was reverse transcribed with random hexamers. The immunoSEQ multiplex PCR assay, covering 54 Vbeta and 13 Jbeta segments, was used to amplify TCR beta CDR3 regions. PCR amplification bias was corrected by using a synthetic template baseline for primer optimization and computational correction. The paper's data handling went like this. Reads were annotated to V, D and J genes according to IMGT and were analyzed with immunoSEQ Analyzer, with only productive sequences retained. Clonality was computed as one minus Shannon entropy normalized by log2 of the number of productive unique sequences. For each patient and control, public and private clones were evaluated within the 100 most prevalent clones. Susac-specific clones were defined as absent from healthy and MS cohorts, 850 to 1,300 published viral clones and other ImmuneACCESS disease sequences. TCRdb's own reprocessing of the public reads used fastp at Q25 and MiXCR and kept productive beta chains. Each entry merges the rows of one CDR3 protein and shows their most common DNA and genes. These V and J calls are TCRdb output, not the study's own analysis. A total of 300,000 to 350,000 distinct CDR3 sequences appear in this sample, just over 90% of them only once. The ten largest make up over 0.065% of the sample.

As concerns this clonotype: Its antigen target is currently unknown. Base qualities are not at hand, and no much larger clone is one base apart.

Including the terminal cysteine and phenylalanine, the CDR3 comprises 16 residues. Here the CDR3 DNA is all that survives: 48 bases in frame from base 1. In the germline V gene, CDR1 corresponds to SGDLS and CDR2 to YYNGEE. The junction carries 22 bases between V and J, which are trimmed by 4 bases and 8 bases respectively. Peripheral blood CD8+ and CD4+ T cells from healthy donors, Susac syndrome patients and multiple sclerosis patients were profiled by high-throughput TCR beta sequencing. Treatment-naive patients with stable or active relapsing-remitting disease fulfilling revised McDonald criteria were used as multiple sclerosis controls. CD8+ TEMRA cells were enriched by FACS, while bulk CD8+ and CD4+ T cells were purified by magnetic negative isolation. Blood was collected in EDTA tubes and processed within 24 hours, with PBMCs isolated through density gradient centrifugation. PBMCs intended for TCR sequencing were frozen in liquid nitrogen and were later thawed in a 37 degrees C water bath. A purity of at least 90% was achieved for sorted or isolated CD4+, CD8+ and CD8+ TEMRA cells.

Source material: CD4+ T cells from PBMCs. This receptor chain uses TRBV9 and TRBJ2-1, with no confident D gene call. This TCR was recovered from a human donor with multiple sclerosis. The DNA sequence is TGTGCCAGCAGCATCTCCCCGCTGGGTAGTAGTGATGAGCAGTTCTTC. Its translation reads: CASSISPLGSSDEQFF.